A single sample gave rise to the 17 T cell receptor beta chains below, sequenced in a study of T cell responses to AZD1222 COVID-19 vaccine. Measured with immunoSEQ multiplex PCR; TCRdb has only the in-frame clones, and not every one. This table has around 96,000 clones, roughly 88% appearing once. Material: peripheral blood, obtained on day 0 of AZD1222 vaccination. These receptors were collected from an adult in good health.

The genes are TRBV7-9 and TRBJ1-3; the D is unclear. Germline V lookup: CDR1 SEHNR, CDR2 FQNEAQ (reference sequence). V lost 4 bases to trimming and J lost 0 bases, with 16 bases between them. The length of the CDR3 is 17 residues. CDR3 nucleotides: TGTGCCAGCAGCTCAGAACCTCAAGAACGCTCTGGAAACACCATATATTTT. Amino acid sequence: CASSSEPQERSGNTIYF.

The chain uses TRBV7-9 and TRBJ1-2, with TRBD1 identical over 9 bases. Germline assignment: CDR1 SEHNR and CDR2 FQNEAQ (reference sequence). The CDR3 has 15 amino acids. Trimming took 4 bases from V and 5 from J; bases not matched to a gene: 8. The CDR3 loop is CASSSTGGGLYGYTF. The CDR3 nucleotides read TGTGCCAGCAGCTCAACAGGGGGCGGCCTATATGGCTACACCTTC.

CDR3 protein: CASSSSRQGAPYNEQFF. CDR3 DNA sequence: TGTGCCAGCAGCTCCAGCCGACAGGGGGCTCCCTACAATGAGCAGTTCTTC. The chain combines TRBV7-9 with TRBJ2-1; 10 nucleotides line up with TRBD1. The V and J ends lost 4 bases and 2 bases, in that order; junction bases with no gene match: 8. The CDR3 is made up of 17 amino acids. In germline, CDR1 is SEHNR, CDR2 FQNEAQ (reference sequence). Complete variable domain (other parts from reference TRBV7-9 and TRBJ2-1): DTGVSQNPRHKITKRGQNVTFRCDPISEHNRLYWYRQTLGQGPEFLTYFQNEAQLEKSRLLSDRFSAERPKGSFSTLEIQRTEQGDSAMYLCASSSSRQGAPYNEQFFGPGTRLTVL.

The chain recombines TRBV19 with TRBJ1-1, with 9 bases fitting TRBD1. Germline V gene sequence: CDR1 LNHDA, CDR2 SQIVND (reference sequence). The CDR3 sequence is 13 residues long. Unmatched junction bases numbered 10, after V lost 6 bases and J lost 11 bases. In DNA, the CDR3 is TGTGCCAGTAGCCCCACCGGGACAGGGTTCGCTTTCTTT. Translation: CASSPTGTGFAFF. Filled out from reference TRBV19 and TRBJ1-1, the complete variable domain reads DGGITQSPKYLFRKEGQNVTLSCEQNLNHDAMYWYRQDPGQGLRLIYYSQIVNDFQKGDIAEGYSVSREKKESFPLTVTSAQKNPTAFYLCASSPTGTGFAFFGQGTRLTVV.

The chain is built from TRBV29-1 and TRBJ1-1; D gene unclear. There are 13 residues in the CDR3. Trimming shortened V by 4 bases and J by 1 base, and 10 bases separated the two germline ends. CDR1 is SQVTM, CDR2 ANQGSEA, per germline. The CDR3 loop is CSVVRAENTEAFF. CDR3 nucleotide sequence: TGCAGCGTTGTCCGAGCAGAGAACACTGAAGCTTTCTTT.

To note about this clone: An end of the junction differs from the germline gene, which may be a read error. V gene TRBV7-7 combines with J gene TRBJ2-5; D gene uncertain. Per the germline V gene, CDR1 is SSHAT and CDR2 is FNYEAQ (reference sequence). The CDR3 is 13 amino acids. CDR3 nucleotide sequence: TGTGCTAGCAGCCCATTTATCCAAGAGACCCAGTACTTC. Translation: CASSPFIQETQYF.

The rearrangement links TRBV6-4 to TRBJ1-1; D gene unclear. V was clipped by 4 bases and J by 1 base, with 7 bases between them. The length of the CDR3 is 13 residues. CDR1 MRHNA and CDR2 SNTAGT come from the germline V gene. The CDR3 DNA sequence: TGTGCCAGCAGTGCGGCGAGGAACACTGAAGCTTTCTTT. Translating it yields CASSAARNTEAFF.

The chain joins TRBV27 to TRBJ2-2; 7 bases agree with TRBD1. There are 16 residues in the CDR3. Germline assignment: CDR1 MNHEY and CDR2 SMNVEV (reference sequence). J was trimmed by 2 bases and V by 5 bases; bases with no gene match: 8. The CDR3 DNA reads TGTGCCAGCAGTACCATACAGGGGTTTAACACCGGGGAGCTGTTTTTT. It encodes CASSTIQGFNTGELFF.

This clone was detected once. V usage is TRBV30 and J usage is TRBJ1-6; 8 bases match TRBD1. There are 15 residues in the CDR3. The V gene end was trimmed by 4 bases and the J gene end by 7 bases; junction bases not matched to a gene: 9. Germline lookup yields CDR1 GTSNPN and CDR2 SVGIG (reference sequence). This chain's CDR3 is CAWITRQGWNSPLHF. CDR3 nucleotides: TGTGCCTGGATAACCCGACAGGGGTGGAATTCACCCCTCCACTTT.

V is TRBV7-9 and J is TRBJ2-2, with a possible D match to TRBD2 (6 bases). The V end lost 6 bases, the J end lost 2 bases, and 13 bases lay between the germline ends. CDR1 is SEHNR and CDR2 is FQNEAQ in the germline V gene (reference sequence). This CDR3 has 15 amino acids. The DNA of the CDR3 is TGTGCCAGCAGACTTATGGGGGGTAACACCGGGGAGCTGTTTTTT. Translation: CASRLMGGNTGELFF.

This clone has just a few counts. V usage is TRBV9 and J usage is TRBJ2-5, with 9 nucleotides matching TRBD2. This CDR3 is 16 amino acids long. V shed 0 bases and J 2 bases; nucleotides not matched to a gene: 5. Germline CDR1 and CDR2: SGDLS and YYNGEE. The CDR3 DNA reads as TGTGCCAGCAGCGTAGGAATTAGCGGGGGACAAGAGACCCAGTACTTC. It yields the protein CASSVGISGGQETQYF.

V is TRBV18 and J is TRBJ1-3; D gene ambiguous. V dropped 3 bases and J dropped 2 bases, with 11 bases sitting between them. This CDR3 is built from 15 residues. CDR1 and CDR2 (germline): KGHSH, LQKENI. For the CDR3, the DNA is TGTGCCAGCTCACCCACGGAGGGTCCTGGAAACACCATATATTTT. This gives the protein CASSPTEGPGNTIYF.

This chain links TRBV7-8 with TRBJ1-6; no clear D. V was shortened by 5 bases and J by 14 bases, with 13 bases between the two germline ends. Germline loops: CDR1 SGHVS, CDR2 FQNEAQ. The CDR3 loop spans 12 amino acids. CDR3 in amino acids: CASSHSQAALHF. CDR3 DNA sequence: TGTGCCAGCAGCCACTCCCAGGCGGCCCTCCACTTT.

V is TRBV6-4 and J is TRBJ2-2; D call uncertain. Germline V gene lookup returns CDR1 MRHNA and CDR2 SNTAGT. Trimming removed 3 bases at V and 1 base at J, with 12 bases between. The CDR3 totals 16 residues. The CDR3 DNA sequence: TGTGCCAGCAGTGAGTCCGTCTCGGGGAACACCGGGGAGCTGTTTTTT. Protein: CASSESVSGNTGELFF.

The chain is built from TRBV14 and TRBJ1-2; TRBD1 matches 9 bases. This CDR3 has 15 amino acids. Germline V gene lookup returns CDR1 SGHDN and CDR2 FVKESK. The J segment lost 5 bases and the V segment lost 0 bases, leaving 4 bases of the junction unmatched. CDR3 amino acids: CASSQDETGGYGYTF. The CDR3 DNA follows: TGTGCCAGCAGCCAAGATGAGACAGGGGGGTATGGCTACACCTTC.

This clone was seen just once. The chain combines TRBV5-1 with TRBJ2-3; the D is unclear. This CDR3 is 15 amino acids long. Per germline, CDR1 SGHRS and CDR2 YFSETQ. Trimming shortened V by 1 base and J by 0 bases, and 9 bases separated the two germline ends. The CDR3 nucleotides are TGCGCCAGCAGCTTGCGTCCCTCTAGCACAGATACGCAGTATTTT. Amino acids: CASSLRPSSTDTQYF.

CDR3 loop: CASSLGYTATNEKLFF. The CDR3 DNA is TGCGCCAGCAGCTTGGGGTACACAGCAACTAATGAAAAACTGTTTTTT. The J gene is TRBJ1-4, the V gene TRBV5-1; D is ambiguous. Trimming shortened V by 0 bases and J by 0 bases, and 9 bases separated the two germline ends. Looked up from germline, CDR1 is SGHRS and CDR2 is YFSETQ. The CDR3 has 16 residues.